Sequencing of this T cell receptor (beta chain) was carried out in a study of cytomegalovirus exposure and HLA in healthy donors. Across the whole study: Samples from HLA-typed donors yielded 85 million to 95 million unique TCRs in an early data release.

Each of the donors was a healthy bone marrow donor. Study-wide results and caveats: Reports described diagnosis of cytomegalovirus status by the classifier as highly specific and sensitive. It was in a later analysis that TCR association rates were seen to vary by HLA locus, highest for DRB1 and lowest for HLA-C.

Comment on this clone: Its target is unknown.

Both 60 Vbeta primers and 13 Jbeta primers went into the PCR. This table comes from immunoSEQ multiplex PCR, and its TCRdb copy is limited to in-frame clones, with some not included. This repertoire includes roughly 30,000 clones. The CDR3 spans 13 residues. The V end lost 2 bases, the J end lost 0 bases, and 6 bases lay between the germline ends. Per the germline V gene, CDR1 is SGHKS and CDR2 is YYEKEE (reference sequence). Material for sequencing was PBMCs. The sequence came from a female donor in good health and CMV-seronegative. V and J are TRBV5-5 and TRBJ2-7; D unresolved. CDR3 sequence reads: CASSFTYSYEQYF. For the CDR3, the DNA is TGTGCCAGCAGCTTTACATACTCCTACGAGCAGTACTTC. The full variable domain, completed using reference TRBV5-5 and TRBJ2-7, is DAGVTQSPTHLIKTRGQQVTLRCSPISGHKSVSWYQQVLGQGPQFIFQYYEKEERGRGNFPDRFSARQFPNYSSELNVNALLLGDSALYLCASSFTYSYEQYFGPGTRLTVT.